This TCR beta chain was recovered during a study of T cell changes during pregnancy in multiple sclerosis. CDR1 and CDR2 (germline): SGDLS, YYNGEE. Trimming stripped 4 bases from V and 0 bases from J, with 11 bases between. The CDR3 consists of 15 residues. TCRdb's copy holds only in-frame clones and misses some; the assay was immunoSEQ multiplex PCR. The table includes some 71,000 clones, approximately 90% detected once. The sequence derives from a female donor with multiple sclerosis, enrolled in a pregnancy study. The chain couples TRBV9 to TRBJ1-3; D might be TRBD1 (6 bases). This material consisted of peripheral blood, taken in the third trimester of pregnancy. CDR3 residues: CASSPYRDSGNTIYF. The CDR3 DNA follows: TGTGCCAGCAGCCCTTACAGGGACTCTGGAAACACCATATATTTT. The complete variable domain, with remaining parts taken from reference TRBV9 and TRBJ1-3, reads DSGVTQTPKHLITATGQRVTLRCSPRSGDLSVYWYQQSLDQGLQFLIQYYNGEERAKGNILERFSAQQFPDLHSELNLSSLELGDSALYFCASSPYRDSGNTIYFGEGSWLTVV.